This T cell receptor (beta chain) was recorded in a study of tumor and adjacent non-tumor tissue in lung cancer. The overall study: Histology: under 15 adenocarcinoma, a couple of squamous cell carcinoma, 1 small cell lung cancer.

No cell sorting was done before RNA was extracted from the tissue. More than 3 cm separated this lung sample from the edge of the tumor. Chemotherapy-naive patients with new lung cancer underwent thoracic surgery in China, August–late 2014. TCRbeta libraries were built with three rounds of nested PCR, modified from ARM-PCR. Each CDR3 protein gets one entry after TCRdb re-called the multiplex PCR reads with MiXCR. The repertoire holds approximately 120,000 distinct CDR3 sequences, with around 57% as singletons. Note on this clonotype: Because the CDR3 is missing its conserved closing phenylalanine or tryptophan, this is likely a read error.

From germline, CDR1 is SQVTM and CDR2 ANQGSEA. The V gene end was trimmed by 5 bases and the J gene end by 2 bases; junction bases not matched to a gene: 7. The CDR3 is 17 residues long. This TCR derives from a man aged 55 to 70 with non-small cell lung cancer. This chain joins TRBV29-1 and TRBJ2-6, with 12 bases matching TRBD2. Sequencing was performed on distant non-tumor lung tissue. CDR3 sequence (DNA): TGCAGCGTTTTTTGGACTAGCGGGATGGCTGGGGCCAACGTCCTGACTATC. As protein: CSVFWTSGMAGANVLTI.